The 24 T cell receptor beta chains given below trace back to one sample, sequenced in a study of blood T cell repertoires in COVID-19. TCRdb keeps only in-frame clones here, not all; method: immunoSEQ multiplex PCR. The sample includes a few hundred thousand clones, about nine tenths of them seen just once. The specimen sequenced was PBMCs or T cells enriched from blood (not recorded which). These receptors originate from a woman between 18 and 29 years old who had recovered from COVID-19.

This chain connects TRBV6-5 to TRBJ1-6, with 8 bases identical to TRBD1. There are 14 residues in the CDR3. With 6 bases clipped from V and 3 bases from J, the junction kept 1 base outside the gene matches. In germline, CDR1 is MNHEY, CDR2 SVGAGI. CDR3 nucleotide sequence: TGTGCCAGCAGGACAGGGGACTATAATTCACCCCTCCACTTT. Amino acid sequence: CASRTGDYNSPLHF.

V is TRBV24-1 and J is TRBJ2-7, with 7 positions matching TRBD1. Per germline, CDR1 KGHDR and CDR2 SFDVKD. The CDR3 covers 16 residues. V lost 4 bases, J lost 2 bases, and 10 bases stayed unmatched. For the CDR3, the DNA is TGTGCCACCAGTGACTCTAGACCGACAGGGCCCTACGAGCAGTACTTC. It codes for CATSDSRPTGPYEQYF.

The chain links TRBV9 to TRBJ2-3; D unclear. CDR3 length: 14 residues. V lost 7 bases to trimming and J lost 2 bases, with 14 bases between them. Looked up from germline, CDR1 is SGDLS and CDR2 is YYNGEE. CDR3 coding DNA: TGTGCCAGCTCCCCTGGTGGCCACACAGATACGCAGTATTTT. Protein: CASSPGGHTDTQYF.

This clone was detected only once. The chain is built from TRBV5-4 and TRBJ2-7, with 12 bases that match TRBD2. With 0 bases clipped from V and 5 bases from J, the junction kept 3 bases outside the gene matches. Germline CDR1 SGHNT, CDR2 YYREEE (reference sequence). This CDR3 comprises 15 residues. Here the CDR3 DNA reads TGTGCCAGCAGCTTGGAGCTAGCGGGGGGGCACGAGCAGTACTTC. The encoded protein is CASSLELAGGHEQYF.

The genes are TRBV12-3 or TRBV12-4 and TRBJ1-1; D uncertain. The V end lost 0 bases, the J end lost 8 bases, and 7 bases lay between the germline ends. The CDR3 has 12 amino acids. In DNA form, the CDR3 reads TGTGCCAGCAGTTTAGCTGTCAGGGAAGCTTTCTTT. This translates into CASSLAVREAFF.

This clone was found once. Possible read error: a much larger clone is one base away. This rearrangement joins TRBV5-4 to TRBJ1-2; 7 bases are a match to TRBD1. The trim removed 4 bases at V and 4 bases at J, leaving 4 bases unmatched. The CDR3 has 13 residues. Germline V gene data show CDR1 as SGHNT and CDR2 as YYREEE (reference sequence). DNA for the CDR3: TGTGCCAGCAGCCCAGGGACAGCCTATGGCTACACCTTC. Amino acid sequence: CASSPGTAYGYTF.

The chain carries TRBV21-1 and TRBJ1-1; the table names TRBD1, a call not compared with the DNA. TRBV21-1 is recorded as a pseudogene. CDR3 length: 16 amino acids. CDR3 DNA: TGTGCCAGCAGCAAAGCGGTTGACAGGGGTCGCACTGAAGCTTTCTTT. Encoded protein: CASSKAVDRGRTEAFF.

The rearrangement joins TRBV30 to TRBJ1-2, with TRBD1 matching 9 bases. V dropped 0 bases and J dropped 4; count of bases not matched to a gene: 9. The CDR3 loop spans 16 amino acids. Germline V gene sequence: CDR1 GTSNPN, CDR2 SVGIG (reference sequence). DNA for the CDR3: TGTGCCTGGAGTGTATCCCCGGGACAGGGTGCCTATGGCTACACCTTC. It translates to CAWSVSPGQGAYGYTF.

This chain links TRBV29-1 with TRBJ2-5; tentative D call: TRBD1 (6 bases). Germline CDR1 SQVTM, CDR2 ANQGSEA. The length of the CDR3 is 19 residues. In DNA, the CDR3 is TGCAGTGTAAAACGCCGGTTGGTAGGTCCGGGACACAAAGGGGAGACCCAGTACTTC. Translated, it gives CSVKRRLVGPGHKGETQYF.

The rearrangement joins TRBV9 to TRBJ1-5; D call uncertain. Trimming cost V 0 bases and J 3 bases, with 7 bases left between them. Looked up from germline, CDR1 is SGDLS and CDR2 is YYNGEE. The CDR3 is 14 residues long. The DNA for the CDR3 is TGTGCCAGCAGCGTAGGAGGGTTCAATCAGCCCCAGCATTTT. It yields the protein CASSVGGFNQPQHF.

CDR3 in amino acids: CASSLRLGLSNEQFF. In nucleotides, the CDR3 is TGTGCCAGCAGCTTAAGGCTAGGTTTAAGCAATGAGCAGTTCTTC. The genes are TRBV7-8 and TRBJ2-1; D is ambiguous. CDR1 is SGHVS and CDR2 is FQNEAQ in the germline V gene. Trimming took 2 bases from V and 6 from J, leaving 14 bases between them. The CDR3 is 15 amino acids.

In this sample, this clone turned up once. The chain uses TRBV28 and TRBJ2-2; a weak D match, TRBD2 (5 bases). CDR3 length: 10 residues. Per germline, CDR1 MDHEN and CDR2 SYDVKM. Trimming pared 10 bases from V and 8 bases from J, leaving 8 bases between. CDR3 in amino acids: CATRGGELFF. The CDR3 DNA is TGTGCCACCCGGGGAGGGGAGCTGTTTTTT.

The chain joins TRBV9 to TRBJ2-7, with D perhaps matching TRBD1 (7 bases). CDR3 length: 16 residues. Germline V gene data show CDR1 as SGDLS and CDR2 as YYNGEE. V lost 4 bases, J lost 4 bases, and 21 bases lay in between. CDR3 amino acids: CASSPEGGQLIYEQYF. In DNA form, the CDR3 reads TGTGCCAGCAGCCCTGAGGGGGGACAGTTAATATACGAGCAGTACTTC.

The rearrangement uses TRBV7-6 and TRBJ1-5; D might be TRBD1 (5 bases). The germline V and J ends were trimmed by 6 bases and 8 bases, with 17 bases remaining between them. Per germline, CDR1 SGHVS and CDR2 FNYEAQ. This CDR3 spans 14 amino acids. The DNA of the CDR3 is TGTGCCAGCAGACCCCTGAGTCTAGGGGAGCCCCAGCATTTT. Encoded protein: CASRPLSLGEPQHF.

The genes are TRBV7-9 and TRBJ2-3; no reliable D call. Per germline, CDR1 SEHNR and CDR2 FQNEAQ (reference sequence). This CDR3 has 14 residues. With 2 bases removed from V and 1 base from J, the gap between germline ends came to 7 bases. CDR3 region: CASSLHSRTDTQYF. The CDR3 nucleotides read TGTGCCAGCAGCTTACACAGCCGCACAGATACGCAGTATTTT.

The chain combines TRBV19 with TRBJ2-1; 12 bases are a match to TRBD2. The CDR3 consists of 20 residues. J lost 5 bases, V lost 0 bases, and 14 bases had no gene match. Germline CDR1 reads LNHDA; CDR2 reads SQIVND (reference sequence). CDR3 sequence reads: CASSIEPPTSGSAGNNEQFF. For the CDR3, the DNA is TGTGCCAGTAGTATAGAGCCCCCGACTAGCGGGAGTGCTGGAAACAATGAGCAGTTCTTC.

This clone has a single count. J is TRBJ2-3 and V is TRBV5-1; 9 bases are shared with TRBD1. The CDR3 contains 15 residues. The germline V gene has CDR1 SGHRS and CDR2 YFSETQ. V trimming: 4 bases; J trimming: 5 bases; junction bases outside the gene matches: 8. CDR3 nucleotide sequence: TGCGCCAGCAGCAGGAACAGGGGGCAGGGAGATACGCAGTATTTT. Translated: CASSRNRGQGDTQYF.

This clone turned up a few times. V and J are TRBV7-9 and TRBJ2-7; D not certain. The V end was cut by 4 bases, the J end by 4 bases, with 5 bases between. The CDR3 totals 11 residues. Germline V gene lookup returns CDR1 SEHNR and CDR2 FQNEAQ (reference sequence). The CDR3 is CASSSVYEQYF. The CDR3 DNA follows: TGTGCCAGCAGCTCGGTTTACGAGCAGTACTTC.

CDR3 sequence (DNA): TGTGCCAGCTCACTGCAGGGGAGCTCCTACAATGAGCAGTTCTTC. Translated: CASSLQGSSYNEQFF. The chain employs TRBV18 and TRBJ2-1; tentatively, D is TRBD1 (6 bases). CDR1 is KGHSH and CDR2 is LQKENI in the germline V gene. The CDR3 has 15 amino acids. Trimming pared 4 bases from V and 0 bases from J, leaving 10 bases between. Full variable domain (missing parts from reference TRBV18 and TRBJ2-1): NAGVMQNPRHLVRRRGQEARLRCSPMKGHSHVYWYRQLPEEGLKFMVYLQKENIIDESGMPKERFSAEFPKEGPSILRIQQVVRGDSAAYFCASSLQGSSYNEQFFGPGTRLTVL.

The gene calls are TRBV4-3 and TRBJ2-3; the match to TRBD2 covers 10 bases. Germline CDR1 is LGHNA and CDR2 is YSLEER. Trimming removed 0 bases from V and 1 base from J; junction bases left unmatched: 7. CDR3 length: 18 amino acids. CDR3 in amino acids: CASSQDLFLAGGTDTQYF. For the CDR3, the DNA is TGCGCCAGCAGCCAAGATTTATTCCTAGCGGGGGGCACAGATACGCAGTATTTT.

This clone was counted between two and nine times. The chain uses TRBV19 and TRBJ2-7; the match to TRBD2 covers 8 bases. Germline V lookup: CDR1 LNHDA, CDR2 SQIVND (reference sequence). The V gene end was trimmed by 5 bases and the J gene end by 6 bases; junction bases not matched to a gene: 12. This CDR3 spans 15 amino acids. The CDR3 bases are TGTGCCAGTAGTTCGTGGACTAGCCGAACAGGCGAGCAGTACTTC. This gives the protein CASSSWTSRTGEQYF.

The chain uses TRBV12-3 or TRBV12-4 and TRBJ1-2, with D tentatively TRBD1 (5 bases). V lost 4 bases and J 4 bases, leaving 7 bases between the germline ends. The CDR3 is 12 residues long. This chain's CDR3 is CASSSGGYGYTF. DNA for the CDR3: TGTGCCAGCAGTTCCGGGGGCTATGGCTACACCTTC.

Here the CDR3 reads CASSSPRGASDTQYF. As DNA, the CDR3 is TGTGCCAGCAGCTCCCCCCGGGGGGCATCAGATACGCAGTATTTT. The chain has TRBV7-9 and TRBJ2-3; D perhaps matches TRBD2 (7 bases). Germline V gene sequence: CDR1 SEHNR, CDR2 FQNEAQ (reference sequence). V was shortened by 4 bases and J by 4 bases, with 15 bases between the two germline ends. The length of the CDR3 is 15 residues.

This chain links TRBV7-9 with TRBJ1-1; D is ambiguous. The germline V gene has CDR1 SEHNR and CDR2 FQNEAQ (reference sequence). The V end was cut by 6 bases, the J end by 3 bases, with 14 bases between. The CDR3 has 14 amino acids. The CDR3 reads CASRPGGSDTEAFF. CDR3 nucleotides: TGTGCCAGCAGGCCAGGCGGGTCGGACACTGAAGCTTTCTTT. The whole variable domain, remainder taken from reference TRBV7-9 and TRBJ1-1, is DTGVSQNPRHKITKRGQNVTFRCDPISEHNRLYWYRQTLGQGPEFLTYFQNEAQLEKSRLLSDRFSAERPKGSFSTLEIQRTEQGDSAMYLCASRPGGSDTEAFFGQGTRLTVV.